The sequence of this T cell receptor (beta chain) was determined in a study of blood T cell repertoires in COVID-19. The ends were cut back, 1 base at V and 2 bases at J, with 12 bases in the middle. The CDR3 extends over 15 amino acids. CDR1 and CDR2 from the germline V gene are SGHAT and FQNNGV. The authors' processing: Using reference gene primer amplification, nucleated cell counts were estimated. Repertoires were generated with immunoSEQ multiplex PCR, while TCRdb's copy carries only in-frame clones and drops some. V, J and clone size reflect that table, while D and trimming were determined from the DNA. This table holds around 330,000 clones, approximately 89% found once.

V gene TRBV11-2 combines with J gene TRBJ2-7; D is undetermined. Specimen: peripheral blood. This TCR derives from a woman aged 30 to 39 with COVID-19, enrolled during active disease. In nucleotides, the CDR3 is TGTGCCAGCAGCTTAGGCGCGGATTATCCCTACGAGCAGTACTTC. Residues: CASSLGADYPYEQYF.